The rows below give T cell receptor beta chains drawn from one sample of a study of blood T cells in healthy people across ages. TCRdb re-analysed the 5' RACE reads in MiXCR, keeping a single row per CDR3 protein. The data show 780,000 or so distinct CDR3 sequences, 20% to 25% seen once. This sample was also put to use in a study of T cells of mothers and their children.

Material: blood. These receptors all come from a boy aged 5 to 17 in good health. CDR3s include the opening cysteine and the closing phenylalanine or tryptophan. Fields, in order: CDR3 length, V gene, D gene, J gene, clone size, CDR3 protein, CDR3 DNA. The D gene is left open where the match is weak. Clone size is shown for a subset of rows, as once, few, many or a class of expanded clone.

>17|TRBV7-3|TRBD1|TRBJ2-3|-
CASSPSRGLDGTDTQYF
TGTGCCAGCAGCCCCTCTAGGGGGCTGGATGGAACAGATACGCAGTATTTT
>16|TRBV9|TRBD2|TRBJ2-5|few
CASSEGTSGGLETQYF
TGTGCCAGCAGCGAGGGGACTAGCGGGGGGTTAGAGACCCAGTACTTC
>16|TRBV11-3|-|TRBJ2-1|few
CASSLAGGRMNNEQFF
TGTGCCAGCAGCTTAGCTGGGGGGAGAATGAACAATGAGCAGTTCTTC
>16|TRBV29-1|TRBD2|TRBJ2-1|few
CSVEASSSGFYNEQFF
TGCAGCGTTGAAGCATCGTCTAGCGGATTCTACAATGAGCAGTTCTTC
>14|TRBV10-3|-|TRBJ1-2|-
CAISPDILNYGYTF
TGTGCCATCAGCCCGGACATTCTTAACTATGGCTACACCTTC
>14|TRBV29-1|TRBD2|TRBJ2-1|few
CSVEGREGRNEQFF
TGCAGCGTTGAAGGACGGGAGGGTCGCAATGAGCAGTTCTTC
>13|TRBV4-2|-|TRBJ1-5|few
CASSPVGDQPQHF
TGTGCCAGCAGCCCAGTGGGGGATCAGCCCCAGCATTTT
>14|TRBV24-1|-|TRBJ2-3|-
CATSDHSVADTQYF
TGTGCCACCAGTGACCACTCAGTAGCAGATACGCAGTATTTT
>15|TRBV3-1|-|TRBJ2-5|-
CASSRNLGREETQYF
TGTGCCAGCAGCCGTAACCTCGGACGGGAAGAGACCCAGTACTTC
>16|TRBV11-2|TRBD2|TRBJ2-5|few
CASSLGLAGLGETQYF
TGTGCCAGCAGCCTGGGACTAGCTGGTCTCGGAGAGACCCAGTACTTC
>14|TRBV7-2|-|TRBJ2-7|-
CASTLSRLAYEQYF
TGTGCCAGCACCCTCTCCAGGCTTGCCTACGAGCAGTACTTC
>13|TRBV10-2|TRBD2|TRBJ2-1|-
CASSGGGSSQQFF
TGCGCCAGCAGTGGCGGGGGGAGTAGTCAGCAGTTCTTC
>14|TRBV28|-|TRBJ2-2|-
CASSLPGATGELFF
TGTGCCAGCAGTTTACCGGGAGCCACCGGGGAGCTGTTTTTT
>11|TRBV29-1|-|TRBJ2-5|-
CSVERQEAQYF
TGCAGCGTTGAGAGGCAAGAGGCCCAGTACTTC
>14|TRBV6-2/TRBV6-3|-|TRBJ2-4|few
CASSRTAGADIQYF
TGTGCCAGCAGCCGCACGGCAGGGGCAGACATTCAGTACTTC
>14|TRBV7-6|-|TRBJ1-2|few
CASSPEESSYGYTF
TGTGCCAGCAGCCCCGAGGAGTCAAGCTATGGCTACACCTTC
>15|TRBV7-2|TRBD1|TRBJ2-1|few
CASSRQGATDNEQFF
TGTGCCAGCAGCCGACAGGGGGCGACAGACAATGAGCAGTTCTTC
>14|TRBV5-5|-|TRBJ2-1|few
CASSWTLSYNEQFF
TGTGCCAGCAGCTGGACGCTCTCCTACAATGAGCAGTTCTTC
>14|TRBV12-3/TRBV12-4|-|TRBJ1-1|few
CASSLADRNTEAFF
TGTGCCAGCAGTTTAGCCGACAGGAACACTGAAGCTTTCTTT
>14|TRBV20-1|-|TRBJ2-7|-
CSASTPEDSFEQYF
TGCAGTGCTAGTACCCCGGAGGATTCGTTCGAGCAGTACTTC
>16|TRBV12-3/TRBV12-4|TRBD1|TRBJ2-2|-
CASSFRTGRDTGELFF
TGTGCCAGCAGTTTCCGGACAGGGCGCGACACCGGGGAGCTGTTTTTT
>14|TRBV20-1|-|TRBJ1-1|-
CSARGARENTEAFF
TGCAGTGCTAGGGGGGCTAGAGAGAACACTGAAGCTTTCTTT
>14|TRBV10-3|TRBD2|TRBJ2-5|few
CAISPSGSQETQYF
TGTGCCATCAGTCCTAGCGGGAGCCAAGAGACCCAGTACTTC
>14|TRBV29-1|-|TRBJ2-4|-
CSVMQGIAKNIQYF
TGCAGCGTTATGCAGGGAATAGCCAAAAACATTCAATACTTC
>16|TRBV20-1|TRBD2|TRBJ2-1|few
CSARRPSGASYNEQFF
TGCAGTGCTAGAAGGCCTAGCGGGGCCTCCTACAATGAGCAGTTCTTC
>13|TRBV28|TRBD2|TRBJ2-7|-
CASSQRDLAEQYF
TGTGCCAGCAGTCAGCGGGATTTGGCCGAGCAGTACTTC
>18|TRBV7-8|TRBD1|TRBJ1-1|few
CASSLRRPGQKPNTEAFF
TGTGCCAGCAGCTTAAGGCGTCCGGGACAGAAGCCGAACACTGAAGCTTTCTTT
>15|TRBV7-9|-|TRBJ1-4|few
CASSLGSWINEKLFF
TGTGCCAGCAGCTTAGGAAGTTGGATCAATGAAAAACTGTTTTTT
>18|TRBV7-9|TRBD1|TRBJ2-6|-
CACSPRQGGSSGANVLTF
TGTGCCTGCAGCCCCCGACAGGGGGGGAGCTCTGGGGCCAACGTCCTGACTTTC
>14|TRBV5-1|-|TRBJ1-1|few
CASSLVLGGAEAFF
TGCGCCAGCAGCTTGGTGCTCGGAGGGGCTGAAGCTTTCTTT
>15|TRBV7-8|-|TRBJ1-5|few
CASSQQPGGYQPQHF
TGTGCCAGCAGCCAACAGCCCGGGGGGTACCAGCCCCAGCATTTT
>20|TRBV21-1|-|TRBJ2-7|few
CASSKDLRTGGFSSSYEQYF
TGTGCCAGCAGCAAAGACCTTAGGACAGGGGGTTTTTCGAGCTCCTACGAGCAGTACTTC
>14|TRBV6-2/TRBV6-3|-|TRBJ1-4|-
CASSRQAGNEKLFF
TGTGCCAGCAGCCGACAGGCGGGTAATGAAAAACTGTTTTTT
>18|TRBV20-1|TRBD2|TRBJ2-1|few
CSARVEAGGPGSYNEQFF
TGCAGTGCTAGAGTAGAAGCGGGAGGGCCCGGCTCCTACAATGAGCAGTTCTTC
>14|TRBV5-1|-|TRBJ2-2|-
CAGSLVVGPGELFF
TGCGCCGGCAGCTTGGTGGTGGGGCCCGGGGAGCTGTTTTTT
>15|TRBV3-1|TRBD1|TRBJ2-3|-
CASSQGTGGTDTQYF
TGTGCCAGCAGCCAAGGGACAGGGGGCACAGATACGCAGTATTTT
>12|TRBV15|-|TRBJ2-5|-
CATSPNGETQYF
TGTGCCACCAGCCCTAACGGGGAGACCCAGTACTTC
>13|TRBV7-9|-|TRBJ2-1|-
CASRGRTDNEQFF
TGTGCCAGTAGAGGGCGAACCGACAATGAGCAGTTCTTC
>15|TRBV7-8|-|TRBJ2-1|-
CASSPGSEPGNEQFF
TGTGCCAGCAGCCCCGGTTCTGAGCCTGGGAATGAGCAGTTCTTC
>15|TRBV24-1|-|TRBJ2-5|few
CATSDPTNYQETQYF
TGTGCCACCAGTGACCCCACAAATTACCAAGAGACCCAGTACTTC
>16|TRBV20-1|TRBD1|TRBJ1-1|few
CSARETGLAMNTEAFF
TGCAGTGCTAGAGAGACAGGGTTGGCGATGAACACTGAAGCTTTCTTT
>15|TRBV28|TRBD2|TRBJ2-7|-
CASSRSGIHSNEQYF
TGTGCCAGCAGCCGTAGCGGGATACACTCTAACGAGCAGTACTTC
>16|TRBV7-9|-|TRBJ2-1|-
CASSFPGLGSYNEQFF
TGTGCCAGCAGCTTCCCGGGTTTGGGCTCCTACAATGAGCAGTTCTTC
>14|TRBV29-1|-|TRBJ1-2|-
CSAGLSGTSDGYTF
TGCAGCGCTGGTCTTTCCGGGACATCCGATGGCTACACCTTC
>15|TRBV5-5|-|TRBJ2-3|-
CASSFSGSSTDTQYF
TGTGCCAGCAGCTTCTCGGGATCTAGCACAGATACGCAGTATTTT
>16|TRBV7-9|-|TRBJ2-7|few
CASSLGRGTSTYEQYF
TGTGCCAGCAGCCTCGGAAGAGGGACCTCGACCTACGAGCAGTACTTC
>14|TRBV19|-|TRBJ2-1|-
CASSLRTSYNEQFF
TGTGCCAGTAGCTTGCGGACCTCCTACAATGAGCAGTTCTTC
>16|TRBV5-1|TRBD1|TRBJ2-7|-
CASSRTSGTATNEQYF
TGCGCCAGCAGCAGAACCTCCGGGACAGCCACGAACGAGCAGTACTTC
>14|TRBV9|-|TRBJ2-5|few
CASSADPVQETQYF
TGTGCCAGCAGCGCGGACCCGGTCCAAGAGACCCAGTACTTC
>14|TRBV7-6|TRBD1|TRBJ1-1|-
CASSSTGLSTEAFF
TGTGCCAGCAGCTCGACAGGGTTGAGCACTGAAGCTTTCTTT
>13|TRBV7-9|-|TRBJ1-1|few
CASSIIQLTEAFF
TGTGCCAGCAGCATCATACAATTAACTGAAGCTTTCTTT
>15|TRBV9|TRBD2|TRBJ2-1|few
CASSEGTTSYNEQFF
TGTGCCAGCAGCGAGGGGACTACCTCCTACAATGAGCAGTTCTTC
>11|TRBV29-1|-|TRBJ1-1|few
CSVEYTTGAFF
TGCAGCGTTGAATACACTACCGGCGCTTTCTTT